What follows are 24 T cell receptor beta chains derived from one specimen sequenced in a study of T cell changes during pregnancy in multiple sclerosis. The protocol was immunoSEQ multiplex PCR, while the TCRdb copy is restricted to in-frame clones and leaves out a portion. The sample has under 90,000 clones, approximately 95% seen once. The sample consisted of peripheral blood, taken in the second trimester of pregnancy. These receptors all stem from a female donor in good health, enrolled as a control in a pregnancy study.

The CDR3 loop is CASSLRTEGYTF. For the CDR3, the DNA is TGTGCCAGCAGCCTGAGGACTGAAGGCTACACCTTC. V usage is TRBV7-9 and J usage is TRBJ1-2; no definite D call. The germline V gene encodes CDR1 SEHNR and CDR2 FQNEAQ (reference sequence). Trimming took 5 bases from V and 8 from J, leaving 12 bases between them. The CDR3 is 12 residues long.

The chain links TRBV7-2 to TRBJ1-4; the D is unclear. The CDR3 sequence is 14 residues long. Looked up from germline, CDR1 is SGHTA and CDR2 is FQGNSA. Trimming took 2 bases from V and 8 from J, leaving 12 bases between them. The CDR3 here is CASSLFGEVEKLFF. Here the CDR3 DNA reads TGTGCCAGCAGCTTATTCGGGGAAGTGGAAAAACTGTTTTTT.

CDR3 DNA: TGCGCCAGCAGCTTGGGGTCAGGGGGCCGGAACACTGAAGCTTTCTTT. Its translation is CASSLGSGGRNTEAFF. This chain links TRBV5-1 with TRBJ1-1; the match to TRBD1 covers 8 bases. Germline V gene data show CDR1 as SGHRS and CDR2 as YFSETQ. The CDR3 is 16 amino acids. V lost 0 bases and J lost 1; bases outside the gene matches: 5.

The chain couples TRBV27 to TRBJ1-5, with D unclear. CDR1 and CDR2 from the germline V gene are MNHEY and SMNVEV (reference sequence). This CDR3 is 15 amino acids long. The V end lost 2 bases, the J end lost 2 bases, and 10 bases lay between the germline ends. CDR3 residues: CASSLEGQRNQPQHF. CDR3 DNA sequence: TGTGCCAGCAGTTTAGAGGGCCAGCGCAATCAGCCCCAGCATTTT.

CDR3 loop: CASSLRLAVPRSYNEQFF. The CDR3 coding sequence is TGTGCCAGCAGTTTAAGACTAGCGGTTCCCCGCTCCTACAATGAGCAGTTCTTC. The V and J genes are TRBV28 and TRBJ2-1, with 9 bases that match TRBD2. Germline trimming cut 2 bases from V and 0 bases from J; bases unmatched to any gene: 8. Per the germline V gene, CDR1 is MDHEN and CDR2 is SYDVKM. The CDR3 is 18 amino acids.

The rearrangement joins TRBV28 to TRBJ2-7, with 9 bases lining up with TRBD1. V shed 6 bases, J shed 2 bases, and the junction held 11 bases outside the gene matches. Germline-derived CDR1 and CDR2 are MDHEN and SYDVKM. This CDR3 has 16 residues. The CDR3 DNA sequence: TGTGCCAGCAGAGTTTATCCCGGGACAGGGCCCTACGAGCAGTACTTC. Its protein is CASRVYPGTGPYEQYF.

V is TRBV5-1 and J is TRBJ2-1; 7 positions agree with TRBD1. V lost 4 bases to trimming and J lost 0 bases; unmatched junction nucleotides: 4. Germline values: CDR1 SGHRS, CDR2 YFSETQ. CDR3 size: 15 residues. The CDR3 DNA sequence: TGCGCCAGCAGCGCCCGGGACAGCTCCTACAATGAGCAGTTCTTC. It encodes CASSARDSSYNEQFF.

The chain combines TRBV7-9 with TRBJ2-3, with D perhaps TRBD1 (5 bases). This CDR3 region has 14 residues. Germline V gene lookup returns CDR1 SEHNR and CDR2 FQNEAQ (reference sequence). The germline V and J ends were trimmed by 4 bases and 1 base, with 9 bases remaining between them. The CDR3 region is CASSSRVGTDTQYF. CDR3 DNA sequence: TGTGCCAGCAGCTCCAGGGTGGGCACAGATACGCAGTATTTT.

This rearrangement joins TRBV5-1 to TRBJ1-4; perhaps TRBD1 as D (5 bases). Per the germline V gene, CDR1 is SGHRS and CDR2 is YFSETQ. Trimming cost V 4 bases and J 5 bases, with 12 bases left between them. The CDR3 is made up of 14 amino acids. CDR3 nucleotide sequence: TGCGCCAGCAGCCGACAGTCCATCAATGAAAAACTGTTTTTT. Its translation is CASSRQSINEKLFF.

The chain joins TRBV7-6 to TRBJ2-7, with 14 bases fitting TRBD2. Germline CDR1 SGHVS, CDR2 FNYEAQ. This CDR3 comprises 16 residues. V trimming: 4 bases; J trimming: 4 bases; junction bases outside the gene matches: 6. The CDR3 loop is CASSSQRTSGRYEQYF. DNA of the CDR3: TGTGCCAGCAGCTCGCAAAGGACTAGCGGGAGGTACGAGCAGTACTTC.

The CDR3 coding sequence is TGCGCCAGCAGAGAGGGCTCGACTAATGAAAAACTGTTTTTT. Its protein is CASREGSTNEKLFF. The rearrangement uses TRBV5-1 and TRBJ1-4; no reliable D call. The germline V gene encodes CDR1 SGHRS and CDR2 YFSETQ. CDR3 size: 14 residues. The V end was cut by 5 bases, the J end by 2 bases, with 10 bases between.

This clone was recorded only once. The CDR3 region is CASRSAQRGPNEQFF. CDR3 DNA sequence: TGTGCCAGCAGATCTGCCCAGCGGGGACCCAATGAGCAGTTCTTC. The chain recombines TRBV28 with TRBJ2-1; 7 nucleotides line up with TRBD2. Germline lookup yields CDR1 MDHEN and CDR2 SYDVKM. This CDR3 is built from 15 residues. The ends lost 6 bases at V and 6 bases at J; junction bases unmatched: 11.

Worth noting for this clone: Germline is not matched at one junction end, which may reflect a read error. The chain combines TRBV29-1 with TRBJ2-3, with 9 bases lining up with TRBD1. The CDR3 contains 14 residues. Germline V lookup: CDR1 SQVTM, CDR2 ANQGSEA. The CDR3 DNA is TGCAGCGCTGAACAGGGGGCCGGCACAGATACGCAGTATTTT. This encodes CSAEQGAGTDTQYF.

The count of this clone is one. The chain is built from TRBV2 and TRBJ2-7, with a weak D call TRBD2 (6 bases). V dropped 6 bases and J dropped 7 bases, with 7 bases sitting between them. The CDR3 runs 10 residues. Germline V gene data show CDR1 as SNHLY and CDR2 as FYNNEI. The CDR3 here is CASRRGEQYF. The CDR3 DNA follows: TGTGCCAGCAGGCGGGGAGAGCAGTACTTC.

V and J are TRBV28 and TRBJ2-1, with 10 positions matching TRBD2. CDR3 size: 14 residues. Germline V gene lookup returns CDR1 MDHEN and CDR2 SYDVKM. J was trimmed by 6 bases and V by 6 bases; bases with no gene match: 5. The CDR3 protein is CASRASGRANEQFF. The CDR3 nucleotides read TGTGCCAGCAGAGCCAGCGGGAGGGCCAATGAGCAGTTCTTC.

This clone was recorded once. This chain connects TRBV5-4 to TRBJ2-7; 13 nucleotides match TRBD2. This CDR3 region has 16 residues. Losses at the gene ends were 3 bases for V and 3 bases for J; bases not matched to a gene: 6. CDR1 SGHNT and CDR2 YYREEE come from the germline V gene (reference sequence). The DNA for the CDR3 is TGTGCCAGCAGCTCCGGGACTAGCGGGACTTACTACGAGCAGTACTTC. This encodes CASSSGTSGTYYEQYF.

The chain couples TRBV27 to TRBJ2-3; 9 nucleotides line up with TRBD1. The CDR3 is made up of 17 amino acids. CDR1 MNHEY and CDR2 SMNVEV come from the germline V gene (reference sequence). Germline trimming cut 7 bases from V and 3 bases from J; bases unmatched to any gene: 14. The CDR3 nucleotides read TGTGCCAGCATTCCTTACTATGGGACAGGGCGAACAGATACGCAGTATTTT. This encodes CASIPYYGTGRTDTQYF.

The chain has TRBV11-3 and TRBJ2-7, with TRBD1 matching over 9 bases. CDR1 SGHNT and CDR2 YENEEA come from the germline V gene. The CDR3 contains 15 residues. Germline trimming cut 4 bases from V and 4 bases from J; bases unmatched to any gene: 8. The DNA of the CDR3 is TGTGCCAGCAGCTGGGACAGGGTTAAATCTTACGAGCAGTACTTC. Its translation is CASSWDRVKSYEQYF.

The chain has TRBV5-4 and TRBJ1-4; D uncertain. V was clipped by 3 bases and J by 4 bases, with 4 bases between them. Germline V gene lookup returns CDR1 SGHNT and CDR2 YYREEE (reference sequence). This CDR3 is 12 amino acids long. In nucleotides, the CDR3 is TGTGCCAGCAGCTCTAATAATGAAAAACTGTTTTTT. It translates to CASSSNNEKLFF. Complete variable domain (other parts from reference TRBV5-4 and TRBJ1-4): ETGVTQSPTHLIKTRGQQVTLRCSSQSGHNTVSWYQQALGQGPQFIFQYYREEENGRGNFPPRFSGLQFPNYSSELNVNALELDDSALYLCASSSNNEKLFFGSGTQLSVL.

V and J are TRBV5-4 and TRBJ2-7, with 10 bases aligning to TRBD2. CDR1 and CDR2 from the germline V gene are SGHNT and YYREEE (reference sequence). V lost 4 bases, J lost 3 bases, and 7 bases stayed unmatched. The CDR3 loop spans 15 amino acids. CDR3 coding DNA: TGTGCCAGCAGCGTACTAGCGGGACCCTTCTACGAGCAGTACTTC. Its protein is CASSVLAGPFYEQYF.

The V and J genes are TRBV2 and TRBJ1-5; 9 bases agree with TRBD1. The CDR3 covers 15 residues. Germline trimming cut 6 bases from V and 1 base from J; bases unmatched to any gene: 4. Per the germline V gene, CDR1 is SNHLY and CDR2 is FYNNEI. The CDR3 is CASRFGTGSNQPQHF. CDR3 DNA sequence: TGTGCCAGCAGATTCGGGACAGGGAGCAATCAGCCCCAGCATTTT.

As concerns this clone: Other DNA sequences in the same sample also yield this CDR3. CDR3 coding DNA: TGTGCCAGCAGTCCCCTGACAGGGGGGAATGAAAAACTGTTTTTT. It encodes CASSPLTGGNEKLFF. The genes are TRBV27 and TRBJ1-4; 9 bases are shared with TRBD1. The CDR3 covers 15 residues. The trim removed 5 bases at V and 5 bases at J, leaving 6 bases unmatched. Germline CDR1 is MNHEY and CDR2 is SMNVEV (reference sequence). Full variable domain (rest looked up from reference TRBV27 and TRBJ1-4): EAQVTQNPRYLITVTGKKLTVTCSQNMNHEYMSWYRQDPGLGLRQIYYSMNVEVTDKGDVPEGYKVSRKEKRNFPLILESPSPNQTSLYFCASSPLTGGNEKLFFGSGTQLSVL.

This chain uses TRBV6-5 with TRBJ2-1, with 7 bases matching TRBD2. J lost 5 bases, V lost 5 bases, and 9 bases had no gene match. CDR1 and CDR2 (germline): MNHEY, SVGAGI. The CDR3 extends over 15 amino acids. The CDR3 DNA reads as TGTGCCAGCAGTAAAAGGGTCGGGACTAACAATGAGCAGTTCTTC. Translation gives CASSKRVGTNNEQFF.

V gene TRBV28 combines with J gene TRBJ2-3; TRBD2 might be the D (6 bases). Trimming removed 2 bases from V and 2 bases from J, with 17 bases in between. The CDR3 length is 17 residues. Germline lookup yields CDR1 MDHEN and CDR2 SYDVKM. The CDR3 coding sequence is TGTGCCAGCAGTTTAAGCGCAGGCTCGGGGGACACAGATACGCAGTATTTT. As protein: CASSLSAGSGDTDTQYF.